These 12 T cell receptor beta chains originate from one sample sequenced in a study of cytomegalovirus exposure and HLA in healthy donors. Researchers ran the PCR with 60 Vbeta and 13 Jbeta primers. Sequencing was performed with immunoSEQ multiplex PCR; in TCRdb, only in-frame clones are kept and a portion is missing. The table includes 150,000 to 200,000 clones, about 84% detected once. Sequencing was done on a sample of PBMCs. These receptors were obtained from a man aged 50-59 years in good health and CMV-seropositive.

V and J are TRBV10-2 and TRBJ2-2; the D gene is possibly TRBD2 (6 bases). Between the trimmed V and J ends, which lost 6 bases and 8 bases, there was a span of 13 bases. Germline CDR1 reads WSHSY; CDR2 reads SAAADI. The CDR3 loop spans 13 amino acids. As DNA, the CDR3 is TGCGCCAGCAGCCCGCCGGGGGTAGGGGAGCTGTTTTTT. This sequence encodes CASSPPGVGELFF.

This clone has a handful of counts. The chain is built from TRBV5-1 and TRBJ2-1, with TRBD2 matching 11 bases. CDR1 SGHRS and CDR2 YFSETQ come from the germline V gene. V trimming: 4 bases; J trimming: 2 bases; junction bases outside the gene matches: 2. The CDR3 is 15 amino acids. As DNA, the CDR3 is TGCGCCAGCAGCGCGACTAGCGGGGCCTACAATGAGCAGTTCTTC. Translated, it gives CASSATSGAYNEQFF.

This clone was seen only once. The rearrangement links TRBV7-9 to TRBJ1-1; possibly TRBD1 for D (5 bases). V lost 5 bases and J lost 1, with 11 bases in between. Germline loops: CDR1 SEHNR, CDR2 FQNEAQ (reference sequence). The length of the CDR3 is 14 residues. CDR3: CASSEGLKNTEAFF. In nucleotides, the CDR3 is TGTGCCAGCAGCGAGGGACTGAAGAACACTGAAGCTTTCTTT.

In this sample, this clone turned up a few times. V and J are TRBV11-2 and TRBJ2-7; 8 bases match TRBD2. The CDR3 loop spans 13 amino acids. V was clipped by 5 bases and J by 3 bases; unmatched bases: 3. Germline assignment: CDR1 SGHAT and CDR2 FQNNGV. CDR3 in DNA: TGTGCCAGCAGCCTGGGACTAGACTACGAGCAGTACTTC. Amino acids: CASSLGLDYEQYF.

The chain recombines TRBV7-6 with TRBJ2-1, with 7 bases fitting TRBD2. V dropped 3 bases and J dropped 0; count of bases not matched to a gene: 2. Germline assignment: CDR1 SGHVS and CDR2 FNYEAQ. This CDR3 has 15 residues. The CDR3, as DNA: TGTGCCAGCAGCTTGGCGGGGGACTCCTACAATGAGCAGTTCTTC. As protein: CASSLAGDSYNEQFF.

This rearrangement joins TRBV28 to TRBJ1-5; maybe TRBD1 (6 bases). CDR3 length: 15 amino acids. V shed 6 bases and J shed 5 bases, with 17 bases lying between them. The germline gives CDR1 MDHEN, CDR2 SYDVKM. This CDR3 reads CASRPTGKGYQPQHF. The DNA for the CDR3 is TGTGCCAGCAGACCCACAGGGAAGGGGTATCAGCCCCAGCATTTT.

CDR3 in DNA: TGTGCCAGCAGCCAGGACAGGGGTGGGGATGGCTACACCTTC. Encoded protein: CASSQDRGGDGYTF. The chain uses TRBV2 and TRBJ1-2, with 9 bases aligning to TRBD1. The CDR3 runs to 14 residues. The J segment lost 6 bases and the V segment lost 6 bases, leaving 8 bases of the junction unmatched. In germline, CDR1 is SNHLY, CDR2 FYNNEI. Supplemented by reference TRBV2 and TRBJ1-2, the full variable domain reads EPEVTQTPSHQVTQMGQEVILRCVPISNHLYFYWYRQILGQKVEFLVSFYNNEISEKSEIFDDQFSVERPDGSNFTLKIRSTKLEDSAMYFCASSQDRGGDGYTFGSGTRLTVV.

V and J are TRBV4-1 and TRBJ1-4; D is ambiguous. Germline V lookup: CDR1 MGHRA, CDR2 YSYEKL. Trimming took off 5 bases at V and 7 bases at J, with 11 bases between the two ends. CDR3 length: 13 residues. In DNA form, the CDR3 reads TGCGCCAGCAGCACGCTGGAGGCTGAAAAACTGTTTTTT. This encodes CASSTLEAEKLFF.

This chain links TRBV18 with TRBJ2-5; 11 nucleotides align to TRBD2. This CDR3 has 16 amino acids. Germline trimming cut 0 bases from V and 4 bases from J; bases unmatched to any gene: 4. Germline CDR1 is KGHSH and CDR2 is LQKENI. CDR3 sequence: CASSPPIGLAGETQYF. As DNA, the CDR3 is TGTGCCAGCTCACCACCGATTGGACTAGCGGGAGAGACCCAGTACTTC.

This clone occurred once. The rearrangement joins TRBV6-5 to TRBJ2-2; D unresolved. The CDR3 loop spans 12 amino acids. Germline CDR1 reads MNHEY; CDR2 reads SVGAGI. V was cut by 2 bases and J by 4 bases, with 2 bases left in between. The CDR3 sequence: CASSYRTGELFF. In DNA, the CDR3 is TGTGCCAGCAGTTACCGCACCGGGGAGCTGTTTTTT.

The chain has TRBV2 and TRBJ2-5; 12 nucleotides align to TRBD2. The junction had 11 bases not matched to a gene; V was cut back by 6 bases and J by 0 bases. This CDR3 is built from 18 residues. Per the germline V gene, CDR1 is SNHLY and CDR2 is FYNNEI. CDR3 nucleotide sequence: TGTGCCAGCAGGGAACTTACCGGGACTAGCGGGTACCAAGAGACCCAGTACTTC. Its protein product is CASRELTGTSGYQETQYF.

V is TRBV10-3 and J is TRBJ2-1; 11 nucleotides match TRBD2. V was clipped by 7 bases and J by 5 bases; unmatched bases: 4. The CDR3 sequence is 14 residues long. The germline V gene encodes CDR1 ENHRY and CDR2 SYGVKD. Written as DNA, the CDR3 is TGTGCCATCAACCAGGGACTAGCGGACAATGAGCAGTTCTTC. Its protein product is CAINQGLADNEQFF.